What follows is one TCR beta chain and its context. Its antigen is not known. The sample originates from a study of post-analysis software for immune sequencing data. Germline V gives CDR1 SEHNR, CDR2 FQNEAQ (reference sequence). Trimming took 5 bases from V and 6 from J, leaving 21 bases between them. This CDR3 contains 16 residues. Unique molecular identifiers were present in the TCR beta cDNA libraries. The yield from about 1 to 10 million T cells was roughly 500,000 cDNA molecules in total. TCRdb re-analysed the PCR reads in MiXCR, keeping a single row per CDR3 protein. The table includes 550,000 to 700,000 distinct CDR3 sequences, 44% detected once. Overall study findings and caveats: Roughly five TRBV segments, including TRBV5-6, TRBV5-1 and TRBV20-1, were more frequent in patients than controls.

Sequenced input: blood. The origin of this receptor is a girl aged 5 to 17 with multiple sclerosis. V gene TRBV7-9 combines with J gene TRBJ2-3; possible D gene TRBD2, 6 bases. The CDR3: CASSDRDATGEDTQYF. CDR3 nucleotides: TGTGCCAGCAGCGATCGGGACGCTACGGGAGAGGATACGCAGTATTTT. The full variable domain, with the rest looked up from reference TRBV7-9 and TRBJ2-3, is DTGVSQNPRHKITKRGQNVTFRCDPISEHNRLYWYRQTLGQGPEFLTYFQNEAQLEKSRLLSDRFSAERPKGSFSTLEIQRTEQGDSAMYLCASSDRDATGEDTQYFGPGTRLTVL.